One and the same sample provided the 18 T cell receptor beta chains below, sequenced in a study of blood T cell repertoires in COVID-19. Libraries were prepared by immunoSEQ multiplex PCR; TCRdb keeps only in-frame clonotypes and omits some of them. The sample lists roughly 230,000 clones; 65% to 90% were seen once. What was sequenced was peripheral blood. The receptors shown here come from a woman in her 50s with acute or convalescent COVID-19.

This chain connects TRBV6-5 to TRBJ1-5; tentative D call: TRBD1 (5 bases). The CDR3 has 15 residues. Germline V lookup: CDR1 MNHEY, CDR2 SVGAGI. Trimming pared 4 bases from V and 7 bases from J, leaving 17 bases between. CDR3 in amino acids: CASSLISGGGQPQHF. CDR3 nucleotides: TGTGCCAGCAGTTTAATATCGGGGGGAGGCCAGCCCCAGCATTTT.

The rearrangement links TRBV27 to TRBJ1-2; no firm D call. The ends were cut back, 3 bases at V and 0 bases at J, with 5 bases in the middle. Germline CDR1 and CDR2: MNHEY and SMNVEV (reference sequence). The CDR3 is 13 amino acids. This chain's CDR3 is CASSLFANYGYTF. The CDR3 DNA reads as TGTGCCAGCAGTTTGTTCGCTAACTATGGCTACACCTTC.

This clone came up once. This chain's CDR3 is CASSFEGDNSPLHF. CDR3 DNA: TGTGCCAGCAGCTTTGAGGGGGATAATTCACCCCTCCACTTT. The J gene is TRBJ1-6, the V gene TRBV7-9, with D possibly matching TRBD1 (6 bases). There are 14 residues in the CDR3. From germline, CDR1 is SEHNR and CDR2 FQNEAQ (reference sequence). The germline V and J ends were trimmed by 3 bases and 5 bases, with 8 bases remaining between them.

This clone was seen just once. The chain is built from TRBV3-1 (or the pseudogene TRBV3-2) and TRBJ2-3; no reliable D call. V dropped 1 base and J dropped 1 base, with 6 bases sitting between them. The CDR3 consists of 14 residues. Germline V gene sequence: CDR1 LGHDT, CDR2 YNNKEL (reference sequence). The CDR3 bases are TGTGCCAGCAGCCAAGGGTCGGGCACAGATACGCAGTATTTT. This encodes CASSQGSGTDTQYF.

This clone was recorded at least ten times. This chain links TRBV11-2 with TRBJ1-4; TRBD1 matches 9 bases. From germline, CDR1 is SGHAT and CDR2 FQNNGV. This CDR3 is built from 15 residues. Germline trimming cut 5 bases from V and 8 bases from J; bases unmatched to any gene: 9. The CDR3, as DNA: TGTGCCAGCAGCGCCGAGGACAGGGGTGGGGAAAAACTGTTTTTT. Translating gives CASSAEDRGGEKLFF.

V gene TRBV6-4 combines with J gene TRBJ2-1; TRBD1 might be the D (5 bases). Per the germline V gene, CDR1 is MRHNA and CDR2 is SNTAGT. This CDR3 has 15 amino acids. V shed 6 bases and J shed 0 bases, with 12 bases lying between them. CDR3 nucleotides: TGTGCCAGCAGCAGCAGGGAAAGCTCCTACAATGAGCAGTTCTTC. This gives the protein CASSSRESSYNEQFF.

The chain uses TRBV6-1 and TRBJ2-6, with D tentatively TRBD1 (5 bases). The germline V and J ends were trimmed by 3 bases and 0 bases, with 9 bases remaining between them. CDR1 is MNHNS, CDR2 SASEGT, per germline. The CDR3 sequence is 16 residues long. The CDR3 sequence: CASSDPGFSGANVLTF. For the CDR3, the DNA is TGTGCCAGCAGTGACCCAGGGTTCTCTGGGGCCAACGTCCTGACTTTC.

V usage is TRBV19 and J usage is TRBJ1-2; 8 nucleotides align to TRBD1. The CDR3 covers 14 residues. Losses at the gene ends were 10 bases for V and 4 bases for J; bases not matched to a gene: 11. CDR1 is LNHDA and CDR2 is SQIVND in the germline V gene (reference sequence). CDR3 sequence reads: CATRTGRPLYGYTF. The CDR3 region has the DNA TGTGCCACCCGGACAGGGAGACCTCTCTATGGCTACACCTTC.

CDR3 region: CSARTGYGYTF. CDR3 bases: TGCAGTGCTAGGACAGGGTATGGCTACACCTTC. V gene TRBV20-1 combines with J gene TRBJ1-2; 7 bases map to TRBD1. V shed 3 bases and J 5 bases; nucleotides not matched to a gene: 0. Germline V gene sequence: CDR1 DFQATT, CDR2 SNEGSKA (reference sequence). This CDR3 region has 11 residues.

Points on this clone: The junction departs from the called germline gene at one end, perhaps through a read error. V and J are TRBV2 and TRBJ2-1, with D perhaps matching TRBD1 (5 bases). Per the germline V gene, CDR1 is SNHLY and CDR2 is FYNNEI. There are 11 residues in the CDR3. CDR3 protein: CASSEPGPRIF. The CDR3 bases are TGTGCCAGCAGTGAACCAGGGCCCCGAATCTTC.

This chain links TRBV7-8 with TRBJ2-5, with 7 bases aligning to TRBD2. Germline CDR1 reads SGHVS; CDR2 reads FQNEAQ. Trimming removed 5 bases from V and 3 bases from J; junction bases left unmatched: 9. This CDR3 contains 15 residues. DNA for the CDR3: TGTGCCAGCAGCCCGAATGCGGGAGTTGAAGAGACCCAGTACTTC. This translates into CASSPNAGVEETQYF.

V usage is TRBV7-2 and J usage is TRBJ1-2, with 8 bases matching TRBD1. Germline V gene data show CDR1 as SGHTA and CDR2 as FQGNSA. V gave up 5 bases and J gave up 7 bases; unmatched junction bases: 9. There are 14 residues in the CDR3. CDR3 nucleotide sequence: TGTGCCAGCAGCCCGGACAGGGTAATGGCTGGCTACACCTTC. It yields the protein CASSPDRVMAGYTF.

In nucleotides, the CDR3 is TGTGCCAGCAGCCAAGATGAGGGAAGAAACTCCTACGAGCAGTACTTC. This encodes CASSQDEGRNSYEQYF. This rearrangement joins TRBV14 to TRBJ2-7; TRBD2 might be the D (5 bases). CDR1 and CDR2 (germline): SGHDN, FVKESK. The V and J ends lost 0 bases and 0 bases respectively, with 12 bases between them. The CDR3 contains 16 residues. The whole variable domain, filled in from reference TRBV14 and TRBJ2-7, reads EAGVTQFPSHSVIEKGQTVTLRCDPISGHDNLYWYRRVMGKEIKFLLHFVKESKQDESGMPNNRFLAERTGGTYSTLKVQPAELEDSGVYFCASSQDEGRNSYEQYFGPGTRLTVT.

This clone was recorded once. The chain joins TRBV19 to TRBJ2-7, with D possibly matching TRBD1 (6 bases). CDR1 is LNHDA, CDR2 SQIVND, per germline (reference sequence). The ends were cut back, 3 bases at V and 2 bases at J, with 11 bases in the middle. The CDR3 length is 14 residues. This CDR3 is CASSISGDPYEQYF. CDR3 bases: TGTGCCAGTAGTATTTCAGGGGACCCCTACGAGCAGTACTTC.

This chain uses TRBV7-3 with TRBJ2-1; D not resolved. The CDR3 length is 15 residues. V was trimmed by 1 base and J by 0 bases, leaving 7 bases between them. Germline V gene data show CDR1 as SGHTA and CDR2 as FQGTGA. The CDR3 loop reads CASSLIGSSYNEQFF. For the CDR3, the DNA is TGTGCCAGCAGCTTAATTGGTAGCTCCTACAATGAGCAGTTCTTC.

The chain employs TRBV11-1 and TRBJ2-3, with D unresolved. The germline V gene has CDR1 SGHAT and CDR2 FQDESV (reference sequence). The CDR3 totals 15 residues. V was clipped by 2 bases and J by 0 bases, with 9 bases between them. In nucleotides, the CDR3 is TGTGCCAGCAGCTTAAGAGAAACTAGCACAGATACGCAGTATTTT. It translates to CASSLRETSTDTQYF.

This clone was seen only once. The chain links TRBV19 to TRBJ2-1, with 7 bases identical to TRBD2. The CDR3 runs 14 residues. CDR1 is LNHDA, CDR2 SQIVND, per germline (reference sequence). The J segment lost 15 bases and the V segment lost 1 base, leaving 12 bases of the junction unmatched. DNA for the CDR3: TGTGCCAGTAGTATAGCCGACCAGGGAGGGTCCCCGTTCTTC. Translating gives CASSIADQGGSPFF.

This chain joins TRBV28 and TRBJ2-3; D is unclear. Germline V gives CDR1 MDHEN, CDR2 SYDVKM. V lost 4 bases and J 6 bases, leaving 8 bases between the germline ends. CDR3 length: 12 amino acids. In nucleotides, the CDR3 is TGTGCCAGCAGTTCCCCCGGGGATACGCAGTATTTT. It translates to CASSSPGDTQYF.